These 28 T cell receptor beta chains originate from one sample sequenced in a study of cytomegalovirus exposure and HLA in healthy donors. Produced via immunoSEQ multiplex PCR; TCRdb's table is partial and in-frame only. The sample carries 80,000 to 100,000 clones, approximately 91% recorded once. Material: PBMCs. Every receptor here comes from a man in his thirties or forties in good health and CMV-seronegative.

The CDR3 DNA reads as TGTGCCAGCAGTGTGGGACAGGGGACCGGGGAGCTGTTTTTT. It encodes CASSVGQGTGELFF. J is TRBJ2-2 and V is TRBV6-4; 10 bases fit TRBD1. CDR3 length: 14 residues. V lost 4 bases, J lost 5 bases, and 1 base stayed unmatched. Germline V gene data show CDR1 as MRHNA and CDR2 as SNTAGT.

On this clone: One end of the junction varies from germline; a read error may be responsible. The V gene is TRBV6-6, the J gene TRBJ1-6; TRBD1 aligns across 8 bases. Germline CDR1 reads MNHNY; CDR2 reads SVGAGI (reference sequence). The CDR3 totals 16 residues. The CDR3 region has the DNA TGTGCCAGCAGTGACTCCGACAGGGGAGGCAATTCACCCCTCCACTTT. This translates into CASSDSDRGGNSPLHF.

CDR3 nucleotide sequence: TGTGCCAGCGGGGACACCTCCTACGAGCAGTACTTC. It specifies CASGDTSYEQYF. This rearrangement joins TRBV28 to TRBJ2-7; D possibly corresponds to TRBD1 (6 bases). Germline CDR1 reads MDHEN; CDR2 reads SYDVKM. This CDR3 is built from 12 residues. Trimming stripped 8 bases from V and 0 bases from J, with 8 bases between.

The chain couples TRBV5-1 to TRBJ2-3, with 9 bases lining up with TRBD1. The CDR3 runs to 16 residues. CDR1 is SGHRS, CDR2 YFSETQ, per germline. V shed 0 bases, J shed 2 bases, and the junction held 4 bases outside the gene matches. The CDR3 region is CASSLDGQGNTDTQYF. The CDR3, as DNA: TGCGCCAGCAGCTTGGATGGACAGGGGAACACAGATACGCAGTATTTT.

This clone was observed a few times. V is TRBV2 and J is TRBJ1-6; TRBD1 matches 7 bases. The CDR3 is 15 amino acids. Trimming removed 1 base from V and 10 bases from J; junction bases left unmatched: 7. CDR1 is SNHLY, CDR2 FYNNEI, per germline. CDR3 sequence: CASSEGQGVGSPLHF. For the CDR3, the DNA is TGTGCCAGCAGTGAAGGCCAGGGGGTCGGGTCACCCCTCCACTTT. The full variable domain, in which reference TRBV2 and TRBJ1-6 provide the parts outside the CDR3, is EPEVTQTPSHQVTQMGQEVILRCVPISNHLYFYWYRQILGQKVEFLVSFYNNEISEKSEIFDDQFSVERPDGSNFTLKIRSTKLEDSAMYFCASSEGQGVGSPLHFGNGTRLTVT.

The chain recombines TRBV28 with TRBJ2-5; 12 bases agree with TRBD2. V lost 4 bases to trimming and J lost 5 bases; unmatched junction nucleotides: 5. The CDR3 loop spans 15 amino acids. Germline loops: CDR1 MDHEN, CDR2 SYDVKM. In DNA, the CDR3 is TGTGCCAGCAGTTGGACTAGCGGGATCGGTGAGACCCAGTACTTC. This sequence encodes CASSWTSGIGETQYF.

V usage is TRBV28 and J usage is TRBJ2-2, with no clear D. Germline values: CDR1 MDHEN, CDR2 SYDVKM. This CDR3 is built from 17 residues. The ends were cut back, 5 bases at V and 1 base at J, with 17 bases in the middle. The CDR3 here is CASSPFLAGRNTGELFF. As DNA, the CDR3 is TGTGCCAGCAGTCCATTCCTGGCAGGAAGGAACACCGGGGAGCTGTTTTTT.

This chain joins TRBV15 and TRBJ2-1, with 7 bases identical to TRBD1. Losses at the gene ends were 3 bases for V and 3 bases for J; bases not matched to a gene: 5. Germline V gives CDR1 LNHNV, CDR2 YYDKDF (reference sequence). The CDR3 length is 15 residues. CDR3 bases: TGTGCCACCAGCAGTTCGGGACAGATCTACAATGAGCAGTTCTTC. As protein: CATSSSGQIYNEQFF.

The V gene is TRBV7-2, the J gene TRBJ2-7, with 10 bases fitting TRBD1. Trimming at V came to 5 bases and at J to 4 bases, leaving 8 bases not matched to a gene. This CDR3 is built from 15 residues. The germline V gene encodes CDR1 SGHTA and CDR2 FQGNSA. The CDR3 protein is CASSPRTGGTYEQYF. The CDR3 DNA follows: TGTGCCAGCAGCCCACGGACAGGGGGAACTTACGAGCAGTACTTC.

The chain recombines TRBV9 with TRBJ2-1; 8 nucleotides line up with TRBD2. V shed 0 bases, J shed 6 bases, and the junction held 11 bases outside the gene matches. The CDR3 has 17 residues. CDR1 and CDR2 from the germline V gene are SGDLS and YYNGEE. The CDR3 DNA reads TGTGCCAGCAGCGTAGAATCGCGGGCGGGAGGAGGCAATGAGCAGTTCTTC. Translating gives CASSVESRAGGGNEQFF.

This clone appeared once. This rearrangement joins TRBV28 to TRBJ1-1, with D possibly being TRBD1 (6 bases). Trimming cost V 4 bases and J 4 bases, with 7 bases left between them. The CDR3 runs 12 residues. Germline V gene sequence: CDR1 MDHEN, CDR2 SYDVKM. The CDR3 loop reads CASSSRGTEAFF. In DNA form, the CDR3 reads TGTGCCAGCAGTTCCAGGGGCACTGAAGCTTTCTTT.

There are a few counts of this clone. The CDR3 nucleotides read TGTGCCAGTGACAGGGGATTAGGCGAGCAGTACTTC. This sequence encodes CASDRGLGEQYF. The rearrangement uses TRBV28 and TRBJ2-7, with 8 bases lining up with TRBD1. The trim removed 9 bases at V and 6 bases at J, leaving 7 bases unmatched. CDR3 size: 12 residues. Germline V lookup: CDR1 MDHEN, CDR2 SYDVKM. The entire variable domain, with the rest obtained from reference TRBV28 and TRBJ2-7, is as follows: DVKVTQSSRYLVKRTGEKVFLECVQDMDHENMFWYRQDPGLGLRLIYFSYDVKMKEKGDIPEGYSVSREKKERFSLILESASTNQTSMYLCASDRGLGEQYFGPGTRLTVT.

CDR3 sequence reads: CASSQSLAGISYNEQFF. The DNA of the CDR3 is TGCGCCAGCAGCCAATCGCTAGCGGGAATCTCCTACAATGAGCAGTTCTTC. V is TRBV4-1 and J is TRBJ2-1; 9 positions match TRBD2. CDR3 length: 17 residues. In germline, CDR1 is MGHRA, CDR2 YSYEKL. Trimming removed 2 bases from V and 0 bases from J; junction bases left unmatched: 5.

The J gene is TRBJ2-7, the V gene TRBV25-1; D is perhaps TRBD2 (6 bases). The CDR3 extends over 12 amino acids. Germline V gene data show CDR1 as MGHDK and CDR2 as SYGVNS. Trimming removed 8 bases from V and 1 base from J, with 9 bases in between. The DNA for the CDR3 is TGTGCCAGCGGTAGCGGATCCTACGAGCAGTACTTC. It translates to CASGSGSYEQYF.

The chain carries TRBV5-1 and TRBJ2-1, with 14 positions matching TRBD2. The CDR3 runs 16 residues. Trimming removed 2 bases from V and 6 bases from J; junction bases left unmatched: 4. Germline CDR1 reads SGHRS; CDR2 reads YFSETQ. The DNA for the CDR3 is TGCGCCAGCAGCTTTGCCGGGACTAGCGGGGGCAATGAGCAGTTCTTC. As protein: CASSFAGTSGGNEQFF.

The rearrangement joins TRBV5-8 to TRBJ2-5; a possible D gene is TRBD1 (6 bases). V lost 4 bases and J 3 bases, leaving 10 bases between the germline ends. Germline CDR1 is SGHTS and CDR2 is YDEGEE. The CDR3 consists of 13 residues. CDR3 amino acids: CASSHGQKETQYF. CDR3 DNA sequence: TGTGCCAGCAGCCACGGACAGAAAGAGACCCAGTACTTC.

The CDR3 DNA is TGTGCCAGCTCACCCGTTCCTAATGAGCAGTTCTTC. This translates into CASSPVPNEQFF. The chain has TRBV18 and TRBJ2-1; D is unresolved. The germline V gene encodes CDR1 KGHSH and CDR2 LQKENI. This CDR3 is 12 amino acids long. Trimming cost V 3 bases and J 7 bases, with 7 bases left between them. Together with reference TRBV18 and TRBJ2-1, the CDR3 gives the full variable domain: NAGVMQNPRHLVRRRGQEARLRCSPMKGHSHVYWYRQLPEEGLKFMVYLQKENIIDESGMPKERFSAEFPKEGPSILRIQQVVRGDSAAYFCASSPVPNEQFFGPGTRLTVL.

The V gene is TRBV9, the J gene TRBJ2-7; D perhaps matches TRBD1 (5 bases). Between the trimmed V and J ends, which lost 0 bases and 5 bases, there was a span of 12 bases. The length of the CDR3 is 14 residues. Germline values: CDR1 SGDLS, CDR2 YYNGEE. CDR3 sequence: CASSVGGVEDEQYF. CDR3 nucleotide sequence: TGTGCCAGCAGCGTAGGGGGCGTAGAAGACGAGCAGTACTTC. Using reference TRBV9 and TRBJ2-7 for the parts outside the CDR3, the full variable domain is DSGVTQTPKHLITATGQRVTLRCSPRSGDLSVYWYQQSLDQGLQFLIQYYNGEERAKGNILERFSAQQFPDLHSELNLSSLELGDSALYFCASSVGGVEDEQYFGPGTRLTVT.

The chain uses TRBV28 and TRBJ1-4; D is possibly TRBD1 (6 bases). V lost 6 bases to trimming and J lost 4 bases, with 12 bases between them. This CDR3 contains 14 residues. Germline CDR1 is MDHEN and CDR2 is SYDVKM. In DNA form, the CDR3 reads TGTGCCAGCAGGCTCTCAGGGGATAATGAAAAACTGTTTTTT. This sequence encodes CASRLSGDNEKLFF.

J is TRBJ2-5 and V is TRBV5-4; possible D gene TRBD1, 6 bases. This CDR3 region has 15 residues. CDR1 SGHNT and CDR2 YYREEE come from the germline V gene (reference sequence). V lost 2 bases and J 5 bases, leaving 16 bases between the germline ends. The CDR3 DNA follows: TGTGCCAGCAGCTTAGGGCCAGGGGCTTTGGAGACCCAGTACTTC. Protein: CASSLGPGALETQYF.

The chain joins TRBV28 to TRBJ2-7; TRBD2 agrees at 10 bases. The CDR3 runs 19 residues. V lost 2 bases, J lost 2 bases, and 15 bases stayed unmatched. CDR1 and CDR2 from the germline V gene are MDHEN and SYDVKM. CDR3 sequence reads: CASSLVLISGLASTYEQYF. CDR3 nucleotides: TGTGCCAGCAGTTTAGTTTTAATTTCGGGACTAGCGAGCACCTACGAGCAGTACTTC.

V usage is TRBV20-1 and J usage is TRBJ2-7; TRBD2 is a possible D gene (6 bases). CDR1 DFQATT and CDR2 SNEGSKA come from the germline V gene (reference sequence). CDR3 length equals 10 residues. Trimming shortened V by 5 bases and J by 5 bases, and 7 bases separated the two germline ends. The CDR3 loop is CSAWGDEQYF. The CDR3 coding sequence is TGCAGTGCTTGGGGGGACGAGCAGTACTTC.

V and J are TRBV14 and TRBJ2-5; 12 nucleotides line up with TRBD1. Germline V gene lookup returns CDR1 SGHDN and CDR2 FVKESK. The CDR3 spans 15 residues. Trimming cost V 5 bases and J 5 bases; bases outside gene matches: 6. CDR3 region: CASSSGTGGLETQYF. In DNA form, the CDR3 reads TGTGCCAGCAGCTCCGGGACAGGGGGCTTGGAGACCCAGTACTTC.

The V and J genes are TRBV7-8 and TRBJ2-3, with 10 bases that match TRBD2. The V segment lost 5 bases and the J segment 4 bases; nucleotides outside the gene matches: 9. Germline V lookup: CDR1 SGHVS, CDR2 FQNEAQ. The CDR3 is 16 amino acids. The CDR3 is CASSQRKAGGPDTQYF. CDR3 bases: TGTGCCAGCAGCCAGCGAAAAGCGGGAGGGCCAGATACGCAGTATTTT.

The chain's CDR3 is CASSLGRQRVQETQYF. Written as DNA, the CDR3 is TGTGCCAGCAGCTTAGGGCGTCAGCGGGTGCAAGAGACCCAGTACTTC. The gene calls are TRBV7-9 and TRBJ2-5, with a tentative D call TRBD2 (6 bases). Looked up from germline, CDR1 is SEHNR and CDR2 is FQNEAQ (reference sequence). V was shortened by 1 base and J by 2 bases, with 14 bases between the two germline ends. This CDR3 is 16 amino acids long.

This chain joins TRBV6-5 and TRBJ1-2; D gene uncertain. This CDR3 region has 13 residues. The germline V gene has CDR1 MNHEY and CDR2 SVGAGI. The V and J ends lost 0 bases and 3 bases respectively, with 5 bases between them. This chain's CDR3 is CASSYSGDYGYTF. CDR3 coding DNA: TGTGCCAGCAGTTACTCCGGGGACTATGGCTACACCTTC.

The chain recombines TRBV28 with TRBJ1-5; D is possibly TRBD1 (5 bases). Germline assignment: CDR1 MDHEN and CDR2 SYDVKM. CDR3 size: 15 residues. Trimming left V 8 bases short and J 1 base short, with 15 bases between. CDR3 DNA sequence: TGTGCCAGCCGGCAGGGCGTTTTGAGCAATCAGCCCCAGCATTTT. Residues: CASRQGVLSNQPQHF.

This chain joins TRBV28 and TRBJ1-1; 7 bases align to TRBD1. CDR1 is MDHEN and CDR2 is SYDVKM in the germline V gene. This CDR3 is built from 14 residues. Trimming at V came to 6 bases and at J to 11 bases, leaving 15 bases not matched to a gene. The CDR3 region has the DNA TGTGCCAGCAGCCTTGGACAGGATCTGCCCGTCGCTTTCTTT. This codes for CASSLGQDLPVAFF.